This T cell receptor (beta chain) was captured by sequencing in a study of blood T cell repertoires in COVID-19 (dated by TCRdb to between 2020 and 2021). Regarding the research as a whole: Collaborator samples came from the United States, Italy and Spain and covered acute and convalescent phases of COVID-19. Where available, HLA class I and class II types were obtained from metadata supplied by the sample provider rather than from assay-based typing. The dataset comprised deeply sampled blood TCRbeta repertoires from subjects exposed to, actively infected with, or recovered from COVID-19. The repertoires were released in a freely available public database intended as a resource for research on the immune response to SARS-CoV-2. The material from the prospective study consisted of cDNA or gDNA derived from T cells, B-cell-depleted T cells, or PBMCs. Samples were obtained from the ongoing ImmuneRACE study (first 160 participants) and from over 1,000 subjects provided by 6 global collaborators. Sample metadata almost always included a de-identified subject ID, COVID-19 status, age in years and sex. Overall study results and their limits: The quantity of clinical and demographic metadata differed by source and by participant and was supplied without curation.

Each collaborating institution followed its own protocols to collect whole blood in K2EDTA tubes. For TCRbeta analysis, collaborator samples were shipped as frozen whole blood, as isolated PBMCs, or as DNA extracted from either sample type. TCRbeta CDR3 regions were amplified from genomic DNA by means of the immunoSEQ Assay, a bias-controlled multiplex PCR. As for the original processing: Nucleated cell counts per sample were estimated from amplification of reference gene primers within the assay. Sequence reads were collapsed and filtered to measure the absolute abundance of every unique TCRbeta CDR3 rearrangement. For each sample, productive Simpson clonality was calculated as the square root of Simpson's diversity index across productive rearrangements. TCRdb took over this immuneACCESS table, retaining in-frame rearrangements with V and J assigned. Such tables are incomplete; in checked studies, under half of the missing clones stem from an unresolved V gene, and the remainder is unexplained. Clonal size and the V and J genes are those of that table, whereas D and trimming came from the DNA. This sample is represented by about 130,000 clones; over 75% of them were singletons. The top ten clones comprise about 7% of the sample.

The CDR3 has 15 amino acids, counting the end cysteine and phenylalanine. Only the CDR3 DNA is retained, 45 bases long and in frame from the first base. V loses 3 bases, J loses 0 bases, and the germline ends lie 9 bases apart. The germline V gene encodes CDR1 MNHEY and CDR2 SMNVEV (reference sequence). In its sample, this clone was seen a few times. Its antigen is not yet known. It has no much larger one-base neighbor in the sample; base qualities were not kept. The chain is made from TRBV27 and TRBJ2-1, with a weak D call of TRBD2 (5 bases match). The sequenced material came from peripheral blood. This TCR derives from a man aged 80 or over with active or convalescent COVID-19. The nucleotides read TGTGCCAGCAGTTTCGGGGATCTCTCCTACAATGAGCAGTTCTTC. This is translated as CASSFGDLSYNEQFF.